The 22 T cell receptor beta chains presented below share a single source sample, sequenced in a study of cytomegalovirus exposure and HLA in healthy donors. The PCR was carried out with 60 Vbeta primers and 13 Jbeta primers. Using immunoSEQ multiplex PCR, the repertoire was profiled, and TCRdb retains in-frame clones only, with some absent. The table lists about 98,000 clones, around 86% of them singletons. The sample was PBMCs. Receptors were obtained from a female donor in good health and CMV-seropositive.

This rearrangement joins TRBV7-7 to TRBJ2-1, with D possibly TRBD1 on 5 matching bases. Trimming pared 2 bases from V and 7 bases from J, leaving 12 bases between. The CDR3 runs 14 residues. The V gene's germline CDR1 is SSHAT and CDR2 FNYEAQ (reference sequence). For the CDR3, the DNA is TGTGCCAGCAGCTTACAGGGTGTAGATAATGAGCAGTTCTTC. Amino acids: CASSLQGVDNEQFF.

The rearrangement links TRBV28 to TRBJ1-2; a weak D match, TRBD1 (6 bases). Germline loops: CDR1 MDHEN, CDR2 SYDVKM. The CDR3 is made up of 13 amino acids. The V and J ends lost 3 bases and 14 bases respectively, with 19 bases between them. CDR3 residues: CASSFTGPSGSTF. CDR3 sequence (DNA): TGTGCCAGCAGTTTTACAGGGCCCTCTGGTTCTACCTTC.

The CDR3 DNA reads TGCGCCAGCAGCTTTGGAGCGGGAGGGTGGGAGACCCAGTACTTC. This sequence encodes CASSFGAGGWETQYF. The V gene is TRBV5-1, the J gene TRBJ2-5; the match to TRBD2 covers 10 bases. Germline V gene lookup returns CDR1 SGHRS and CDR2 YFSETQ. The CDR3 is 15 residues long. The junction had 6 bases not matched to a gene; V was cut back by 2 bases and J by 5 bases.

The chain employs TRBV6-5 and TRBJ1-1; D might be TRBD1 (5 bases). The CDR3 is 14 residues long. Looked up from germline, CDR1 is MNHEY and CDR2 is SVGAGI. Trimming removed 7 bases at V and 0 bases at J, with 12 bases between. In DNA form, the CDR3 reads TGTGCCAGCACCCCAGGGCTTTTGAACACTGAAGCTTTCTTT. Its translation is CASTPGLLNTEAFF.

CDR3 protein: CASSYPYQPQHF. The CDR3 DNA is TGTGCCAGCAGTTACCCTTATCAGCCCCAGCATTTT. The rearrangement uses TRBV6-6 and TRBJ1-5, with no clear D. V shed 2 bases and J shed 5 bases, with 4 bases lying between them. Germline CDR1 and CDR2: MNHNY and SVGAGI (reference sequence). This CDR3 spans 12 amino acids.

V and J are TRBV29-1 and TRBJ2-1, with TRBD1 matching 10 bases. The V segment lost 0 bases and the J segment 8 bases; nucleotides outside the gene matches: 22. The CDR3 sequence is 20 residues long. Germline V lookup: CDR1 SQVTM, CDR2 ANQGSEA. The CDR3 DNA is TGCAGCGTTGAAGAAGTCCGACAGGGGGCGCAGGGGACGAGGCGGGATGAGCAGTTCTTC. This gives the protein CSVEEVRQGAQGTRRDEQFF.

The chain links TRBV9 to TRBJ2-1, with 9 bases fitting TRBD2. This CDR3 is 15 amino acids long. Germline V lookup: CDR1 SGDLS, CDR2 YYNGEE. Trimming at V came to 0 bases and at J to 7 bases, leaving 5 bases not matched to a gene. This chain's CDR3 is CASSVEAGGNNEQFF. CDR3 nucleotides: TGTGCCAGCAGCGTAGAAGCGGGAGGAAATAATGAGCAGTTCTTC. Combining the CDR3 with reference TRBV9 and TRBJ2-1 gives the whole variable domain DSGVTQTPKHLITATGQRVTLRCSPRSGDLSVYWYQQSLDQGLQFLIQYYNGEERAKGNILERFSAQQFPDLHSELNLSSLELGDSALYFCASSVEAGGNNEQFFGPGTRLTVL.

In its sample, this clone was seen a few times. J is TRBJ2-7 and V is TRBV27, with TRBD1 matching 7 bases. J gave up 4 bases and V 4 bases, and 7 bases lay outside the gene matches. Germline CDR1 reads MNHEY; CDR2 reads SMNVEV (reference sequence). The CDR3 is made up of 14 amino acids. CDR3 amino acids: CASSYPDRVYEQYF. CDR3 DNA: TGTGCCAGCAGTTACCCTGACAGGGTTTACGAGCAGTACTTC.

This rearrangement joins TRBV7-9 to TRBJ1-5; TRBD1 matches 9 bases. V shed 1 base, J shed 1 base, and the junction held 2 bases outside the gene matches. Germline V CDR1 and CDR2: SEHNR, FQNEAQ (reference sequence). The CDR3 sequence is 16 residues long. This CDR3 is CASSLGTGVSNQPQHF. Here the CDR3 DNA reads TGTGCCAGCAGCTTAGGGACAGGGGTAAGCAATCAGCCCCAGCATTTT.

This rearrangement joins TRBV19 to TRBJ1-1; D may be TRBD1 (5 bases). This CDR3 is 13 amino acids long. CDR1 and CDR2 from the germline V gene are LNHDA and SQIVND (reference sequence). V shed 3 bases and J shed 3 bases, with 8 bases lying between them. The CDR3 loop is CASSMTAYTEAFF. CDR3 DNA sequence: TGTGCCAGTAGTATGACAGCCTACACTGAAGCTTTCTTT.

The chain is built from TRBV5-1 and TRBJ1-2, with 12 nucleotides matching TRBD1. Germline assignment: CDR1 SGHRS and CDR2 YFSETQ. Trimming at V came to 3 bases and at J to 6 bases, leaving 12 bases not matched to a gene. The CDR3 is 17 amino acids. The CDR3 protein is CASSSGRGGQGANGYTF. In nucleotides, the CDR3 is TGCGCCAGCAGCTCCGGAAGAGGGGGACAGGGGGCCAATGGCTACACCTTC.

The chain recombines TRBV28 with TRBJ2-3; 7 nucleotides line up with TRBD1. Germline assignment: CDR1 MDHEN and CDR2 SYDVKM. The CDR3 is 12 amino acids. V lost 3 bases to trimming and J lost 6 bases; unmatched junction nucleotides: 0. Here the CDR3 DNA reads TGTGCCAGCAGTTTCAGGGGGGATACGCAGTATTTT. Its protein product is CASSFRGDTQYF. Full variable domain (missing parts from reference TRBV28 and TRBJ2-3): DVKVTQSSRYLVKRTGEKVFLECVQDMDHENMFWYRQDPGLGLRLIYFSYDVKMKEKGDIPEGYSVSREKKERFSLILESASTNQTSMYLCASSFRGDTQYFGPGTRLTVL.

The genes are TRBV28 and TRBJ2-7, with TRBD1 matching 7 bases. CDR1 is MDHEN and CDR2 is SYDVKM in the germline V gene. The CDR3 runs to 13 residues. The trim removed 9 bases at V and 2 bases at J, leaving 7 bases unmatched. The CDR3 DNA reads as TGTGCCAGTCGTGACAGGGTTGCCTACGAGCAGTACTTC. Protein product: CASRDRVAYEQYF. Supplemented by reference TRBV28 and TRBJ2-7, the full variable domain reads DVKVTQSSRYLVKRTGEKVFLECVQDMDHENMFWYRQDPGLGLRLIYFSYDVKMKEKGDIPEGYSVSREKKERFSLILESASTNQTSMYLCASRDRVAYEQYFGPGTRLTVT.

The rearrangement links TRBV19 to TRBJ1-6; the match to TRBD1 covers 9 bases. Germline trimming cut 4 bases from V and 4 bases from J; bases unmatched to any gene: 2. Per germline, CDR1 LNHDA and CDR2 SQIVND (reference sequence). The CDR3 is made up of 15 amino acids. The CDR3 is CASSTGQGYNSPLHF. CDR3 DNA: TGTGCCAGTAGTACGGGACAGGGATATAATTCACCCCTCCACTTT.

A word on this clone: This sample includes further DNA sequences coding for the same CDR3. The chain employs TRBV27 and TRBJ1-1; TRBD1 agrees at 8 bases. V was pared by 2 bases and J by 1 base, with 0 bases of the junction left unmatched. The germline CDR1 and CDR2 sequences are MNHEY and SMNVEV (reference sequence). The CDR3 totals 14 residues. CDR3 sequence (DNA): TGTGCCAGCAGTTTAGGACAGGGGAACACTGAAGCTTTCTTT. Encoded protein: CASSLGQGNTEAFF.

V usage is TRBV7-2 and J usage is TRBJ2-3, with D perhaps matching TRBD1 (6 bases). V was pared by 2 bases and J by 5 bases, with 11 bases between. The CDR3 is 14 amino acids. CDR1 is SGHTA and CDR2 is FQGNSA in the germline V gene. The CDR3 spells CASSLSGEGDTQYF. In DNA form, the CDR3 reads TGTGCCAGCAGCTTATCAGGGGAAGGAGATACGCAGTATTTT.

The gene calls are TRBV5-6 and TRBJ1-2, with D tentatively TRBD1 (5 bases). Trimming took off 4 bases at V and 5 bases at J, with 12 bases between the two ends. The CDR3 consists of 13 residues. Germline V gene data show CDR1 as SGHDT and CDR2 as YYEEEE. In DNA form, the CDR3 reads TGTGCCAGCAGCCTAACAGGTGAATATGGCTACACCTTC. This translates into CASSLTGEYGYTF.

The chain links TRBV5-1 to TRBJ2-2, with TRBD1 as a possible D gene (5 bases). V lost 4 bases, J lost 7 bases, and 14 bases lay in between. The germline V gene encodes CDR1 SGHRS and CDR2 YFSETQ. This CDR3 contains 14 residues. As DNA, the CDR3 is TGCGCCAGCAGCAGGAAGACAGAGCACGGGGAGCTGTTTTTT. Amino acids: CASSRKTEHGELFF.

This chain uses TRBV7-2 with TRBJ1-2; 7 positions match TRBD1. This CDR3 comprises 14 residues. Germline CDR1 and CDR2: SGHTA and FQGNSA. Trimming cost V 0 bases and J 4 bases; bases outside gene matches: 2. The CDR3 DNA reads TGTGCCAGCAGCTTAGCCCGGGACAGCTATGGCTACACCTTC. It translates to CASSLARDSYGYTF.

This clone was detected only a few times. The chain couples TRBV21-1 to TRBJ1-5; the table's D call, TRBD1, was not checked against the DNA. TRBV21-1 corresponds to a pseudogene. This CDR3 contains 12 residues. For the CDR3, the DNA is TGTGCCAGCAGCAAAAGCAGGGGGCCCCAGCATTTT. Its translation is CASSKSRGPQHF.

CDR3 residues: CASGLYPGKETQYF. DNA of the CDR3: TGTGCTAGTGGTTTGTATCCGGGAAAGGAGACCCAGTACTTC. The rearrangement links TRBV12-5 to TRBJ2-5; weak D call: TRBD2 (5 bases). The CDR3 loop spans 14 amino acids. CDR1 is LGHNT, CDR2 FRNRAP, per germline. Trimming stripped 2 bases from V and 5 bases from J, with 12 bases between. Together with reference TRBV12-5 and TRBJ2-5, the CDR3 gives the full variable domain: DARVTQTPRHKVTEMGQEVTMRCQPILGHNTVFWYRQTMMQGLELLAYFRNRAPLDDSGMPKDRFSAEMPDATLATLKIQPSEPRDSAVYFCASGLYPGKETQYFGPGTRLLVL.

The J gene is TRBJ2-7, the V gene TRBV7-8; TRBD2 matches at 14 bases. This CDR3 has 17 amino acids. V gave up 5 bases and J gave up 2 bases; unmatched junction bases: 8. The germline gives CDR1 SGHVS, CDR2 FQNEAQ. CDR3: CASSKTSGRATPYEQYF. The CDR3 DNA sequence: TGTGCCAGCAGCAAGACTAGCGGGAGGGCGACCCCCTACGAGCAGTACTTC.